This is a list of T cell receptor beta chains from one sample in a study of cytomegalovirus exposure and HLA in healthy donors. Sequencing was performed with immunoSEQ multiplex PCR; in TCRdb, only in-frame clones are kept and a portion is missing. The profile covers 130,000 to 150,000 clones, with roughly 70% appearing a single time and about 4.1% taken by the ten largest. The sequencing input was PBMCs. These receptor sequences come from a man in his sixties in good health and CMV-seronegative. The CDR3 runs from the conserved cysteine through the conserved F or W. Each record gives: D gene, J gene, clone size, V gene, CDR3 DNA, CDR3 protein. A D gene is named only where the DNA matches it firmly. The listing skips clone size in some rows; elsewhere it reads once, few, many or a size class.

- | TRBJ2-2 | - | TRBV28 | TGTGCCAGCAGTTTATCGGAGGGTAACACCGGGGAGCTGTTTTTT | CASSLSEGNTGELFF
- | TRBJ2-5 | - | TRBV11-2 | TGTGCCAGCAGCTCCCCAAACCGAGGCGCCCAAGAGACCCAGTACTTC | CASSSPNRGAQETQYF
- | TRBJ2-2 | - | TRBV5-1 | TGCGCCAGCAGCTTATTAGCCGCGAACACCGGGGAGCTGTTTTTT | CASSLLAANTGELFF
TRBD1 | TRBJ2-7 | - | TRBV27 | TGTGCCAGCAGTTCAACCGGGACAGGGGTCTACGAGCAGTACTTC | CASSSTGTGVYEQYF
TRBD1 | TRBJ1-1 | - | TRBV29-1 | TGCAGCGTTGTAAGGGGGCCGAGGGTCACTGAAGCTTTCTTT | CSVVRGPRVTEAFF
- | TRBJ1-3 | few | TRBV19 | TGTGCCAGTAGTTCCGGGGGAGTCGGAAACACCATATATTTT | CASSSGGVGNTIYF
- | TRBJ2-1 | - | TRBV29-1 | TGCAGCGTTGTTCACGGGAAGGGCGGCGGCCATGAGCAGTTCTTC | CSVVHGKGGGHEQFF
- | TRBJ2-1 | - | TRBV18 | TGTGCCAGCTCTAGGAGGGAATCAAACAATGAGCAGTTCTTC | CASSRRESNNEQFF
- | TRBJ1-4 | - | TRBV28 | TGTGCCACGGGGGGGGAGGGAACCTCAACTAATGAAAAACTGTTTTTT | CATGGEGTSTNEKLFF
TRBD2 | TRBJ2-7 | - | TRBV4-2 | TGTGCCAGCAGCCACCCTGGAATGGCGGGAGACTACGAGCAGTACTTC | CASSHPGMAGDYEQYF
- | TRBJ1-3 | once | TRBV30 | TGTGCCTGGGGGCCGGGGGGAAACACCATATATTTT | CAWGPGGNTIYF
- | TRBJ2-6 | - | TRBV29-1 | TGCAGCGTTGCAGGGGCTGGGGCCAACGTCCTGACTTTC | CSVAGAGANVLTF
- | TRBJ2-7 | - | TRBV28 | TGTGCCAGCGGCCGTCCCGGACAGCCTTACGAGCAGTACTTC | CASGRPGQPYEQYF
TRBD1 | TRBJ1-3 | - | TRBV30 | TGTGCCTGGACCATGGAGACAGGGTCTCGAAACACCATATATTTT | CAWTMETGSRNTIYF
TRBD1 | TRBJ1-1 | - | TRBV9 | TGTGCCAGCAGCGTAGCCCCCCAGGGGGCGTCGAACACTGAAGCTTTCTTT | CASSVAPQGASNTEAFF
- | TRBJ1-4 | - | TRBV5-3 | TGTGCCAGAAGCTCTACTAATCAGGGGCCGGGGTATGAAAAACTGTTTTTT | CARSSTNQGPGYEKLFF
TRBD2 | TRBJ2-5 | - | TRBV7-2 | TGTGCCAGCAGTCAAGGGAGGCTAGCGGGAGGAGCGTACCAAGAGACCCAGTACTTC | CASSQGRLAGGAYQETQYF
TRBD2 | TRBJ2-7 | once | TRBV19 | TGTGCCAGTAGTGGACTAGCGGGAGCGAGCTCCTACGAGCAGTACTTC | CASSGLAGASSYEQYF
- | TRBJ1-3 | few | TRBV11-2 | TGTGCCAGCAGCTTAGGCACAGCTGGAAACACCATATATTTT | CASSLGTAGNTIYF
- | TRBJ2-3 | - | TRBV27 | TGTGCCAGCAGTTCTCCTGACCGCGGAGATACGCAGTATTTT | CASSSPDRGDTQYF
- | TRBJ2-5 | - | TRBV28 | TGTGCCTCTAACAGGCGACAAGAGACCCAGTACTTC | CASNRRQETQYF
- | TRBJ2-5 | - | TRBV11-2 | TGTGCCAGCATCTCCTCCCTCGGAGAGACCCAGTACTTC | CASISSLGETQYF
TRBD1 | TRBJ1-1 | - | TRBV5-1 | TGCGCCAGCAGCTTGACTGACAGGGGACAGGGGAACACTGAAGCTTTCTTT | CASSLTDRGQGNTEAFF
- | TRBJ1-6 | few | TRBV5-1 | TGCGCCAGCAGCTTGCAGGGGCCCTCCTATAATTCACCCCTCCACTTT | CASSLQGPSYNSPLHF
- | TRBJ2-2 | - | TRBV9 | TGTGCCAGCAGCGTTCGGGATGGGGGGATTGACACCGGGGAGCTGTTTTTT | CASSVRDGGIDTGELFF
TRBD1 | TRBJ1-2 | once | TRBV5-4 | TGTGCCAGCAGCTCGATTGAGGGGGCAGGCGTCACCTTC | CASSSIEGAGVTF
TRBD2 | TRBJ2-3 | - | TRBV10-1 | TGCGCCAGCAGCGATTCACCGGGACTAGCGGCTACTAGCACAGATACGCAGTATTTT | CASSDSPGLAATSTDTQYF
TRBD2 | TRBJ2-1 | - | TRBV7-3 | TGTGCCAGCAGCTTACGGGGGACTAGCGGAGGTTTCAATGAGCAGTTCTTC | CASSLRGTSGGFNEQFF
- | TRBJ2-4 | - | TRBV1 | TGCACCAGCAGCCCAGTTGACAGGGGCCTAGCCAAAAACATTCAGTACTTC | CTSSPVDRGLAKNIQYF
- | TRBJ2-5 | - | TRBV25-1 | TGTGCCAGCAGTGATAGTTCTAGCCAAGAGACCCAGTACTTC | CASSDSSSQETQYF
- | TRBJ1-1 | - | TRBV29-1 | TGCAGCGTTCATGGGTTAGCGGGAGGGCTGGGCACTGAAGCTTTCTTT | CSVHGLAGGLGTEAFF
TRBD2 | TRBJ2-3 | - | TRBV5-6 | TGTGCCACCGTACTAGCGGGAGGAAGCACAGATACGCAGTATTTT | CATVLAGGSTDTQYF
TRBD1 | TRBJ1-1 | - | TRBV7-2 | TGTGCCAGCAGCTCAAAAGGGGGAACCGGGACAGCTTACTTT | CASSSKGGTGTAYF
- | TRBJ1-2 | - | TRBV2 | TGTGCCAGGACCGGGACTCAAAACTATGGCTACACCTTC | CARTGTQNYGYTF
- | TRBJ2-7 | few | TRBV4-3 | TGCGCCAGCTCCCCGGGGGATATGAGGTACGAGCAGTACTTC | CASSPGDMRYEQYF
TRBD1 | TRBJ2-5 | - | TRBV9 | TGTGCCAGCAGCGTAGGGACAGGGGGCTCACAGACCCAGTACTTC | CASSVGTGGSQTQYF
- | TRBJ2-5 | - | TRBV27 | TGTGCCAGCAGTTTAGGCAGGGGAAGTGTGGGAGAGACCCAGTACTTC | CASSLGRGSVGETQYF
TRBD2 | TRBJ2-1 | - | TRBV25-1 | TGTGCCAGCAGTGGACTAGCGGGAGCTCCCGGCAATGAGCAGTTCTTC | CASSGLAGAPGNEQFF
- | TRBJ2-3 | - | TRBV5-1 | TGCGCCAGCAGCTTGGCGCTAGGCACAGATACGCAGTATTTT | CASSLALGTDTQYF
TRBD1 | TRBJ1-1 | - | TRBV7-2 | TGTGCCAGCAGCCGGGACAGGGTTGACACTGAAGCTTTCTTT | CASSRDRVDTEAFF
- | TRBJ2-1 | - | TRBV15 | TGTGCCACCAGCGGGGGTTACTTACAGGGACGGTCGTCCTACAATGAGCAGTTCTTC | CATSGGYLQGRSSYNEQFF